This T cell receptor beta chain originates from a study of cytomegalovirus exposure and HLA in healthy donors. Vbeta (60) and Jbeta (13) primers were used in the PCR. Here immunoSEQ multiplex PCR was the method, and the copy in TCRdb shows in-frame clones only, minus some. The data hold some 120,000 clones, with 65% to 85% observed a single time. The ends lost 5 bases at V and 0 bases at J; junction bases unmatched: 8. Germline CDR1 reads SGHTA; CDR2 reads FQGNSA. There are 16 residues in the CDR3. This sequence originates from a man aged 45-60 years in good health and CMV-seronegative. The material sequenced was PBMCs. The chain couples TRBV7-2 to TRBJ2-7, with 9 nucleotides matching TRBD1. The CDR3 DNA is TGTGCCAGCAGCCCAACAGGGGGCAGGAGCTCCTACGAGCAGTACTTC. Translated, it gives CASSPTGGRSSYEQYF.